This record looks at one T cell receptor (beta chain) sequence and its context. Its antigen is as yet unknown. The PCR ran on 60 Vbeta and 13 Jbeta primers. Profiling relied on immunoSEQ multiplex PCR, and the TCRdb table lists in-frame clones only, not all of them. This table has more than 120,000 clones, 82% appearing once. This record comes from a study of cytomegalovirus exposure and HLA in healthy donors. Study outcomes and limitations: Follow-up analysis found HLA locus-dependent TCR association rates, highest for DRB1 and lowest for HLA-C. Reportedly, fewer N-insertions than the 666-donor mean appeared in an Asian-associated ancestry cluster in a later analysis. A previous analysis found most TCR beta V segments productive roughly 90% or roughly 30% of the time.

Input material: PBMCs. This TCR was recovered from a male donor in good health and CMV-seronegative.

The CDR3 DNA reads as TGCGCCAGCAGCCAAGACCTCCCTAGCGGGGAGCAGTTCTTC. Translating gives CASSQDLPSGEQFF. The genes are TRBV4-1 and TRBJ2-1; 8 bases line up with TRBD2. This CDR3 is built from 14 residues. V lost 0 bases and J lost 10; bases outside the gene matches: 5. The germline CDR1 and CDR2 sequences are MGHRA and YSYEKL.